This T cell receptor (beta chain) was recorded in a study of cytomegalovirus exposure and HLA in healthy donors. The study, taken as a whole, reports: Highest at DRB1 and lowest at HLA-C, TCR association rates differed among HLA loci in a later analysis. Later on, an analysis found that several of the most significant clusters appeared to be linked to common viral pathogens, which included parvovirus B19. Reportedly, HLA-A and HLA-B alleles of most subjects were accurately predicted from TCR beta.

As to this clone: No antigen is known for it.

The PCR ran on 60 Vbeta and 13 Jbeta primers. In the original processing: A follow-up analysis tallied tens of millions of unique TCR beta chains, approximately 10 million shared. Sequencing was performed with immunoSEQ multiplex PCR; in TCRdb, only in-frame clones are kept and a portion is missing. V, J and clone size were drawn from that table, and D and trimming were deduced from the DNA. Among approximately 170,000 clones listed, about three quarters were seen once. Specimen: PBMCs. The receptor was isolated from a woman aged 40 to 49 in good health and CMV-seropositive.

Written as DNA, the CDR3 is TGTGCCATCTTACAGGGCACCACAGATACGCAGTATTTT. Translation gives CAILQGTTDTQYF. The rearrangement links TRBV10-3 to TRBJ2-3; possibly TRBD1 for D (6 bases). V was pared by 8 bases and J by 2 bases, with 11 bases between. The CDR3 is 13 residues long. CDR1 and CDR2 from the germline V gene are ENHRY and SYGVKD.